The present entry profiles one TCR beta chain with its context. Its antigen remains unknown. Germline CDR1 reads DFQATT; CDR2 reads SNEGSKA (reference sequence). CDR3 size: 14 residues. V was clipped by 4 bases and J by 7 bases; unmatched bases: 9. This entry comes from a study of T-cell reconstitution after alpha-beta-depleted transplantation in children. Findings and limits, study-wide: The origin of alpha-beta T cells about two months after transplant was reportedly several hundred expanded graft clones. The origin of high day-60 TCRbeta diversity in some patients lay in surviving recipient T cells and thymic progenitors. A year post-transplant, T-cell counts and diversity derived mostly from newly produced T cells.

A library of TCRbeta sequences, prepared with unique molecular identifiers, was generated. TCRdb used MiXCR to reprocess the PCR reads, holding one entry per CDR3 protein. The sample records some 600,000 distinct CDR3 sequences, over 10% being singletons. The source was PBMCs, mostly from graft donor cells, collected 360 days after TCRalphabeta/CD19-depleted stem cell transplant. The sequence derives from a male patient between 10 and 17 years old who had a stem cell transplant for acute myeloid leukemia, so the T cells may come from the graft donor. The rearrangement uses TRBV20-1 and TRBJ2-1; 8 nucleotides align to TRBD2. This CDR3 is CSANAGGTGNEQFF. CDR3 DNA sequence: TGCAGTGCTAATGCGGGAGGTACAGGGAATGAGCAGTTCTTC.